The 14 T cell receptor beta chains below come from one sample, sequenced in a study of blood T cell repertoires in COVID-19 (dated by TCRdb to 2018 to 2021). Libraries were made using the immunoSEQ multiplex PCR assay. Held by TCRdb, this immuneACCESS table contains in-frame sequences only and omits some clones. Under half of the omission traces to an unresolved V gene where checked; the cause of the rest is unknown. The sample has some 310,000 clones on record, around 92% of them singletons. The top ten clonotypes cover roughly a tenth of the sample. The sample consisted of PBMCs or T cells enriched from blood (not recorded which). These TCRs come from a woman under 40 who had recovered from COVID-19.

This chain connects TRBV19 to TRBJ2-1, with 7 bases aligning to TRBD1. Trimming at V came to 5 bases and at J to 3 bases, leaving 4 bases not matched to a gene. The CDR3 is 14 residues long. Germline loops: CDR1 LNHDA, CDR2 SQIVND (reference sequence). The CDR3 sequence is CASSSRTGYNEQFF. DNA for the CDR3: TGTGCCAGTAGTTCCCGGACAGGCTACAATGAGCAGTTCTTC.

The chain recombines TRBV28 with TRBJ1-1; no clear D. The CDR3 has 16 amino acids. Deletions cut 6 bases from V and 1 base from J, with 18 bases between. Germline V gene sequence: CDR1 MDHEN, CDR2 SYDVKM. DNA for the CDR3: TGTGCCAGCAGCCTAACTCGGAGCGGGAAGAACACTGAAGCTTTCTTT. Protein sequence: CASSLTRSGKNTEAFF.

CDR3 loop: CASSRRWDRGRETQYF. The CDR3, as DNA: TGTGCCAGCAGCCGGCGGTGGGACAGGGGGCGGGAGACCCAGTACTTC. The rearrangement joins TRBV7-2 to TRBJ2-5; 12 bases are shared with TRBD1. The V segment lost 5 bases and the J segment 5 bases; nucleotides outside the gene matches: 9. The CDR3 totals 16 residues. Germline V lookup: CDR1 SGHTA, CDR2 FQGNSA.

There are a few counts of this clone. The chain couples TRBV6-5 to TRBJ1-3; weak D call: TRBD1 (5 bases). Trimming took 4 bases from V and 2 from J, leaving 9 bases between them. This CDR3 contains 14 residues. Per the germline V gene, CDR1 is MNHEY and CDR2 is SVGAGI. CDR3 coding DNA: TGTGCCAGCAGTTCAGGGTTTGCTGGAAACACCATATATTTT. Translated, it gives CASSSGFAGNTIYF.

The chain joins TRBV20-1 to TRBJ2-7, with a tentative D call TRBD1 (6 bases). Germline V gives CDR1 DFQATT, CDR2 SNEGSKA (reference sequence). The CDR3 is 11 residues long. V lost 6 bases, J lost 5 bases, and 11 bases lay in between. This chain's CDR3 is CSAGTNNEQYF. The CDR3 coding sequence is TGCAGTGCCGGGACAAATAACGAGCAGTACTTC.

This clone has just one count. The chain has TRBV6-5 and TRBJ1-2; possibly TRBD1 for D (6 bases). From germline, CDR1 is MNHEY and CDR2 SVGAGI. V lost 5 bases, J lost 5 bases, and 6 bases lay in between. The CDR3 contains 11 residues. In nucleotides, the CDR3 is TGTGCCAGCAGTCAGGGGTATGGCTACACCTTC. As protein: CASSQGYGYTF.

V is TRBV10-3 and J is TRBJ2-3; 10 nucleotides align to TRBD2. Germline CDR1 reads ENHRY; CDR2 reads SYGVKD. V dropped 8 bases and J dropped 1; count of bases not matched to a gene: 15. The CDR3 has 18 amino acids. The DNA of the CDR3 is TGTGCCATCTCACGATCCGGGACTAGCGAGTTAGGCACAGATACGCAGTATTTT. Residues: CAISRSGTSELGTDTQYF.

The genes are TRBV5-1 and TRBJ1-1; D call uncertain. The CDR3 loop spans 14 amino acids. Trimming removed 6 bases from V and 1 base from J, with 13 bases in between. Germline CDR1 is SGHRS and CDR2 is YFSETQ. The CDR3 loop is CASTPQTANTEAFF. The CDR3, as DNA: TGCGCCAGCACACCTCAAACAGCGAACACTGAAGCTTTCTTT.

The V gene is TRBV5-1, the J gene TRBJ2-1; D possibly corresponds to TRBD1 (5 bases). CDR3 length: 14 residues. Germline CDR1 and CDR2: SGHRS and YFSETQ. Trimming removed 5 bases from V and 5 bases from J, with 14 bases in between. The CDR3 coding sequence is TGCGCCAGCAGTGAGCAGGGAATTGACAATGAGCAGTTCTTC. It encodes CASSEQGIDNEQFF.

J is TRBJ2-2 and V is TRBV9, with TRBD2 identical over 10 bases. Germline V gene data show CDR1 as SGDLS and CDR2 as YYNGEE. The CDR3 has 16 residues. The ends lost 3 bases at V and 6 bases at J; junction bases unmatched: 8. CDR3 protein: CASSDRLAGPPGELFF. CDR3 coding DNA: TGTGCCAGCAGCGATCGACTAGCGGGTCCACCCGGGGAGCTGTTTTTT.

The chain carries TRBV4-3 and TRBJ1-1; D ambiguous. The V gene lost 0 bases and the J gene lost 9 bases, with 11 bases spanning the gap. The CDR3 is 13 residues long. Germline lookup yields CDR1 LGHNA and CDR2 YSLEER. CDR3 region: CASSQDTGRQAFF. In DNA form, the CDR3 reads TGCGCCAGCAGCCAAGATACGGGGAGACAAGCTTTCTTT.

The chain joins TRBV6-5 to TRBJ2-1; 13 nucleotides agree with TRBD2. CDR1 and CDR2 from the germline V gene are MNHEY and SVGAGI. V dropped 2 bases and J dropped 9; count of bases not matched to a gene: 4. This CDR3 comprises 15 residues. The CDR3, as DNA: TGTGCCAGCAGTTACGGGACTAGCGGGACGGTTGAGCAGTTCTTC. Protein product: CASSYGTSGTVEQFF.

The rearrangement uses TRBV5-1 and TRBJ1-1; D remains unclear. Between the trimmed V and J ends, which lost 4 bases and 0 bases, there was a span of 13 bases. CDR1 SGHRS and CDR2 YFSETQ come from the germline V gene. The CDR3 totals 15 residues. DNA for the CDR3: TGCGCCAGCAGCCTAGACGGTTACATGAACACTGAAGCTTTCTTT. It encodes CASSLDGYMNTEAFF.

This sequence joins TRBV27 and TRBJ1-2; D is perhaps TRBD1 (6 bases). CDR3 length equals 15 residues. Trimming left V 3 bases short and J 8 bases short, with 19 bases between. Germline CDR1 reads MNHEY; CDR2 reads SMNVEV (reference sequence). The chain's CDR3 is CASSFNSGASGGYTF. DNA for the CDR3: TGTGCCAGCAGTTTCAACTCAGGGGCGTCGGGGGGCTACACCTTC.